One TCR beta chain is described in this entry. Its target antigen remains unknown. No quality values exist for individual bases; no much larger clone is one base distant. Between the V and J ends, shortened by 1 base and 5 bases respectively, the junction contains 12 bases. CDR1 and CDR2, per the germline V gene, are SGHVS and FNYEAQ. The CDR3 holds 15 amino acids from the cysteine to the phenylalanine. The sequence is cut down to CDR3 DNA, 45 bases in frame from base 1. Ficoll-Paque density gradient centrifugation was the method used to isolate PBMCs. The source of the sample is a study of T-cell memory formation after mild COVID-19 (TCRdb year 2021). Describing the broader study: TCR sequence clusters from the two donors were found to be largely donor specific. In a couple of donors, T-cell clones that expanded and contracted after mild COVID-19 were followed by sequencing TCRalpha and TCRbeta repertoires longitudinally. The cohort comprised two young, previously healthy adult volunteers, one female and one male.

Data came from an Illumina NovaSeq 6000. cDNA libraries for TCRalpha and TCRbeta were prepared by 5'RACE using constant-segment primers, with sample barcodes and unique molecular identifiers added. RNA was extracted from every sample with Trizol reagent. Amplification of the libraries took two PCR steps, and the second step added a second sample barcode plus Illumina TruSeq adapters. Sequencing of libraries was performed on an Illumina NovaSeq with 2 x 150 bp paired-end reads. From the authors' description of their analysis: Reads were demultiplexed and collapsed into UMI-guided consensus sequences with migec v1.2.7. Using mixcr v2.1.11, UMI consensuses were aligned to TRA and TRB V and J templates and then assembled into clonotypes. Clonotypes were classified as expanded or contracted when called significant by both edgeR and NoisET, with noise models trained on biological replicates. For edgeR calls, a false discovery rate-adjusted p below 0.01 and a log2 fold-change threshold of 1 were applied. As an exploratory analysis of dynamics, PCA with hierarchical clustering was applied to max-normalized trajectories of the 1000 most abundant clonotypes. Each responding clone was given a CD4 or CD8 phenotype based on the CD4+ and CD8+ repertoires, which had been sequenced separately. TCRdb handled the public reads itself, with Q25 trimming in fastp and clone calling in MiXCR, and kept productive beta chains. All rows with the same CDR3 protein become a single entry with the most common DNA and genes. The V and J calls and clone size are TCRdb's, not the authors'. The sample table records 350,000 to 450,000 distinct CDR3 sequences; around 27% of these occur just once. The top ten clones comprise less than 15% of the sample.

Points the paper makes about the study in general: Contracting CD4+ clones appeared mostly in the CM and EM memory subsets, whereas CD8+ clones were enriched in EMRA. The study included only a couple of mild cases, and larger cohorts that include severe cases with pre-infection samples were judged to be necessary. SARS-CoV-2 specificity of the second-wave clones peaking on day 37 was not confirmed. Balanced CD4/CD8 phenotypes were observed for clones contracting from day 15 to 85, whereas a bias towards CD4+ was observed for a second wave of clones expanding from day 15 to 37. Some responding clones were found in pre-infection memory, which suggests that pre-existing cross-reactive memory T cells took part in the SARS-CoV-2 response.

The source of this sequence is an adult woman who had mild COVID-19 (a few samples of this study predate the infection). The sample titles of this study are shuffled in the database, so cell type and time point are left out; the donor was told from shared clones. The rearranged chain carries TRBV7-6 and TRBJ2-1; the D gene assignment is ambiguous. The sequenced material came from PBMCs or a T cell subset sorted from them (not recorded which). The CDR3 region has the sequence CASSLDPTRNNEQFF. The bases are TGTGCCAGCAGCTTAGACCCCACAAGAAACAATGAGCAGTTCTTC.